This T cell receptor (beta chain) appears in the sequencing data of a study of Ad26.COV2.S vaccination and SARS-CoV-2 variants. Some clones are missing from TCRdb's copy, which holds only in-frame ones; the method was immunoSEQ multiplex PCR. This table has about 440,000 clones, around 90% appearing once. About this clone itself: Its specificity is unknown.

Treatment reported: roughly 18 received Ad26.COV2.S at low or high dose, single or two shots; about 5 received placebo; per-sample allocation not given. Samples analyzed were those drawn on day 63 after the first vaccine or placebo injection. General study points: The TCR breadth and depth analyses may have understated or missed part of the total T cell responses.

Sequenced here: peripheral blood, sampled in a trial of Ad26.COV2.S vaccine versus placebo. The source is a person between 18 and 60 years old who received the Ad26.COV2.S COVID-19 vaccine or a placebo.

The CDR3: CAWSSPGLAANNEQFF. The DNA for the CDR3 is TGTGCCTGGAGTTCCCCGGGACTAGCAGCCAACAATGAGCAGTTCTTC. The chain combines TRBV30 with TRBJ2-1; 9 bases agree with TRBD2. CDR1 is GTSNPN, CDR2 SVGIG, per germline (reference sequence). The CDR3 is 16 residues long. After removal of 2 bases from V and 5 bases from J, the junction contained 10 bases not matched to a gene. Filled out from reference TRBV30 and TRBJ2-1, the complete variable domain reads SQTIHQWPATLVQPVGSPLSLECTVEGTSNPNLYWYRQAAGRGLQLLFYSVGIGQISSEVPQNLSASRPQDRQFILSSKKLLLSDSGFYLCAWSSPGLAANNEQFFGPGTRLTVL.